The TCR beta chain described here comes from a study of T cell responses to AZD1222 COVID-19 vaccine. Across the study: Some second doses came at about 4 weeks and others at about 12 weeks; these were pooled.

Libraries were prepared by immunoSEQ multiplex PCR; TCRdb keeps only in-frame clonotypes and omits some of them. This sample has about 130,000 clones, with approximately 85% found just once. Findings and limits, study-wide: Possibly, clonal diversity was underestimated; donors were largely white British and included more females. The study identified only six AZD1222 recipients as seropositive at baseline. Targeting of unmutated variant regions was reportedly seen in nearly half of spike-specific TCRs.

Germline values: CDR1 SNHLY, CDR2 FYNNEI. The CDR3 runs to 11 residues. V was trimmed by 8 bases and J by 7 bases, leaving 9 bases between them. As for this clone: Its target is unknown.

The receptor was isolated from an adult in good health. The chain employs TRBV2 and TRBJ2-1; D unclear. The starting material was peripheral blood, obtained on day 0 of AZD1222 vaccination. CDR3 DNA: TGTGCCAGCGAGACGACGAATGAGCAGTTCTTC. Its protein product is CASETTNEQFF. Looking up the rest from reference TRBV2 and TRBJ2-1 gives the full variable domain: EPEVTQTPSHQVTQMGQEVILRCVPISNHLYFYWYRQILGQKVEFLVSFYNNEISEKSEIFDDQFSVERPDGSNFTLKIRSTKLEDSAMYFCASETTNEQFFGPGTRLTVL.